What follows describes a single T cell receptor (beta chain). This receptor's antigen is unknown. Base qualities were left out, and no much larger clone turns up one base away. TCRbeta CDR3 regions were amplified from genomic DNA by means of the immunoSEQ Assay, a bias-controlled multiplex PCR. The source study handled its data this way. The number of nucleated cells in each sample was estimated from the amplification of reference gene primers within the assay. To quantify the absolute abundance of each unique TCRbeta CDR3 rearrangement, sequence reads were collapsed and filtered. For each sample, productive Simpson clonality was calculated by taking the square root of Simpson's diversity index across productive rearrangements. The clones in this table, taken by TCRdb from immuneACCESS, are in-frame only. Not every clone is retained; where verified, under half of the shortfall comes from an unresolved V gene, and the cause of the rest is unknown. V and J calls and clone size are as listed in that table; D and trimming were resolved from the DNA. This sample lists 150,000 to 180,000 clones; roughly 83% were detected once. The ten largest clones capture roughly an eighth of the sample.

The CDR3 sequence holds 14 residues, the cysteine and phenylalanine included. The only DNA kept is the CDR3, 42 bases in frame from the first base. Based on the germline V gene (reference sequence), the CDR1 and CDR2 sequences are MNHNY and SVGAGI. At the junction V is shortened by 3 bases and J by 2 bases, with 8 bases in between. This specimen comes from a study of blood T cell repertoires in COVID-19 (TCRdb year 2020). For context, the study as a whole: The collaborator samples originated in the United States, Italy and Spain and spanned the acute and convalescent phases of COVID-19. The prospective study material was composed of cDNA or gDNA derived from T cells, B-cell-depleted T cells, or PBMCs. The dataset comprised deeply sampled blood TCRbeta repertoires from subjects exposed to, actively infected with, or recovered from COVID-19. The repertoires were made available in a free public database intended to serve as a resource for research on the immune response to SARS-CoV-2. The samples were drawn from two sources: the first 160 participants of the ongoing ImmuneRACE study, and fewer than 1,500 subjects contributed by 6 global collaborators. The sample metadata nearly always contained a de-identified subject ID, COVID-19 status, age in years and sex. Where HLA class I and class II types were available, the types were taken from metadata supplied by the sample provider, not from assay-based typing. General findings and caveats noted by the study authors: The quantity of clinical and demographic metadata differed by source and by participant and was supplied without curation.

In Seattle, one collaborating source enrolled patients while the infection was active and tracked those patients longitudinally over the course of disease. Each collaborating institution followed its own protocols to collect whole blood in K2EDTA tubes. Collaborator samples were shipped for TCRbeta analysis as frozen whole blood, isolated PBMCs, or DNA extracted from either sample type. The clonotype was recovered from a woman aged 55-70 years with COVID-19, enrolled during active disease. The rearranged segments are TRBV6-6 and TRBJ1-3; the D gene cannot be resolved reliably. Sample: peripheral blood. The CDR3 reads CASSYSETGNTIYF. The nucleotide sequence is given as TGTGCCAGCAGTTATTCCGAGACTGGAAACACCATATATTTT.